The entry below gives a single T cell receptor beta chain sequence along with its context. In this sample, this clone turned up a few times. Its antigen has not been determined. Base qualities are not at hand, and no much larger clone is one base apart. Libraries were built with the immunoSEQ multiplex PCR assay. A mixture of 60 forward primers for TCR Vbeta segments and 13 reverse primers for TCR Jbeta segments was used in the multiplex PCR. The CDR3 region of rearranged TCR beta genes was amplified from genomic DNA with a multiplex PCR assay. The amplified TCR beta libraries were sequenced on the Illumina HiSeq System as 87-base-pair reads. The study's own analysis went as follows. A later analysis counted approximately 74 million unique TCR beta chains across the 670 or so repertoires, and some 11 million of these chains were shared by at least two donors. Raw reads were error-corrected and collapsed into unique sequences by a nearest-neighbor algorithm in which closely related sequences were merged to remove PCR and sequencing errors. V, D and J gene segments were assigned by aligning CDR3 sequences to IMGT reference sequences. For a sequence to be retained, a match of at least six nucleotides was required to both a V gene segment and a J gene segment. Rearrangements were classified as productive when the CDR3 lacked stop codons and remained in frame with V and J, and all other rearrangements were classified as non-productive. CDR3 was defined according to IMGT convention as the region running from the second conserved V-encoded cysteine to the conserved J-encoded phenylalanine. The earlier analysis of about 500 of the donors excluded sequences that lacked an unambiguous match to a single V gene segment. In an earlier analysis of around 590 of the donors, a V segment was called functional when productive rearrangements were above 56.7%, and segregating when the standard deviation between donors exceeded 5%. A statistical classification framework was developed to diagnose cytomegalovirus status using the catalog of TCR beta chain sequences. A later analysis assigned V and J genes by comparing TCR nucleotide sequences with IMGT/GENE-DB human TR gene sequences. Using the TCRdist pipeline, a later analysis assigned CDR3 sequences along with most-parsimonious VDJ recombination scenarios. In a later analysis, each TCR beta chain was defined by its CDR3 amino acid sequence together with its V-gene family, and reads without a unique V-gene family were excluded. A later analysis removed 450 to 600 highly shared, low-generation-probability nucleotide sequences to deal with suspected cross-contamination and a sequencing artifact. For each public chain, a later analysis derived a clonal expansion index from normalized ranks of inferred template counts within each repertoire. In a later analysis, generation probabilities were computed with a VDJ recombination model fitted to out-of-frame rearrangements, and the resulting probabilities were checked against IGoR. In a later analysis, hypergeometric tests were used to score TCR-TCR, TCR-HLA and TCR-CMV co-occurrence, with a repertoire-size bias correction applied to TCR pairs. A later analysis estimated false discovery rates by permuting HLA or CMV assignments 20 times. In a later analysis, co-occurring TCRs were grouped using DBSCAN, with TCRdist sequence similarity added in when clustering inside HLA-allele-positive subsets. Co-occurrence clustering excluded repertoires with fewer than 30,000 or more than 120,000 public chains, plus five with anomalous nucleotide sharing. TCRdb carries this immuneACCESS record with in-frame sequences only. Its versions omit some clonotypes, under half of them owing to an unresolved V gene in the studies checked, with the rest unexplained. Clonal size and the V and J genes are those of that table, whereas D and trimming came from the DNA. This sample holds 150,000 to 200,000 clones; about four fifths were observed only once. The top ten clones comprise approximately 1.1% of the sample.

The CDR3 covers 14 residues, taking in both the cysteine and the phenylalanine. Just CDR3 DNA is preserved here, 42 bases in frame from base 1. In the germline V gene, CDR1 corresponds to KGHSH and CDR2 to LQKENI. The junction carries 13 bases between V and J, which are trimmed by 3 bases and 6 bases respectively. The data were obtained in a study of cytomegalovirus exposure and HLA in healthy donors (dated by TCRdb to about 2017). Describing the broader study: An earlier analysis of roughly 630 of the donors reported 250 to 300 Gb of sequence data and roughly 100 million unique TCR beta sequences from 150 million to 200 million T cells. To decide whether each TCR beta V gene segment behaved as functional or pseudogenic, an earlier analysis of some 570 of the donors relied on high-throughput TCR beta sequencing. HLA typing covered class I and class II loci at four-digit resolution. About 5 DR-DQ haplotypes were handled as single units for association and clustering, since linkage in the cohort was strong. A later analysis re-analyzed previously published TCR beta repertoires from about 730 donors and added high-resolution HLA genotyping to study TCR occurrence patterns. About 300 gigabases of sequencing data and approximately 84 million unique TCR sequences were included in an early release covering roughly 600 HLA-typed donors. A later genetic analysis used genome-wide SNP genotypes for about 65% of the 666 donors, treating that subset as a discovery cohort. The aim of the study was to test whether cataloging public T cell receptors could identify signatures of past pathogen exposure. In addition to the first cohort of approximately 670 subjects, a separate validation cohort of 120 different subjects was used. Among around 400 genotyped donors of the cohort, an average of about 220,000 unique TCR beta nucleotide sequences was sequenced per donor, of which roughly 18% were non-productive. Rather than using new phenotypic data, the later analysis identified candidate immune exposures from TCR beta sequences and from how often those sequences occurred across donors. Of the roughly 390 genotyped donors, 65% to 90% were placed in the genetic ancestry cluster associated with self-reported Caucasian donors. All discovery cohort repertoires had been generated on a single sequencing platform. Donor age, sex, ethnicity and CMV serostatus were collected together with the repertoire data. The study used immunosequencing to profile the T cell repertoires of approximately 690 subjects and linked those repertoires to cytomegalovirus serostatus. The number of donors typed differed by locus, with roughly 629-640 for A, B, C, DRB1 and DQB1, roughly 520 for DQA1, over 600 for DPA1, and 450 to 480 for DPB1. High-throughput TCR immunosequencing, statistical association of individual TCRs with disease status, and machine learning were combined to predict cytomegalovirus infection status.

General study outcomes and caveats: In both the original and validation cohorts, the classifier was reported to diagnose cytomegalovirus status with high specificity and sensitivity. Compared with the roughly 720-donor mean, donors in an Asian-associated ancestry cluster had fewer N-insertions in productive TCRs, according to a later genetic analysis. Compared with equally common non-associated chains, HLA-associated TCR beta chains in a later analysis were more clonally expanded and had lower generation probabilities. An earlier analysis of some 590 of the donors showed that most TCR beta V segments appeared in productive rearrangements either about 90% or about 30% of the time, which broadly matched IMGT annotations. The only immune exposure information available for the cohort was CMV serostatus. While some public TCRs were present in many individuals, most TCR sequences turned up only very rarely across donors. A total of 150 to 200 TCR beta chains were listed by the study as associated with cytomegalovirus. Sequencing depth was assumed to be roughly uniform across donors in the presence/absence analyses, though that assumption may not hold. In a later analysis, the rate of TCR association differed among HLA loci, with DRB1 alleles having the most associated TCRs and HLA-C alleles having the fewest. Because counts were too low, about 18 rarely observed V segments, including chromosome 9 orphons, were excluded from the earlier analysis of some 540 of the donors. Because HLA typing was missing for some donors at each locus, association tests included only the typed subset. A later analysis associated 16,951 TCR beta sequences with specific HLA alleles at a false discovery rate of 0.05. This cohort had only TCR beta chains sequenced, and the lack of alpha or paired-chain data limited which features could be detected. A further reported finding was that TCR beta sequences accurately predicted the HLA-A and HLA-B alleles for most subjects in the first cohort. In vitro tests confirmed that a few of the cytomegalovirus-associated TCR beta chains recognize cytomegalovirus antigens. Some IMGT-functional V segments, including TRBV6-2 and TRBV6-3, could not be told apart with the 87-base-pair reads, so those segments were excluded. When HLA alleles, especially DR and DQ, strongly co-occurred, attributing TCR associations to individual alleles was difficult. Correlated functional status among segregating V segments might reflect linkage disequilibrium, but an unknown experimental factor could not be ruled out. According to a later analysis, parvovirus B19, influenza, CMV and Epstein-Barr virus appeared linked to several top co-occurrence clusters. In a later analysis, most CMV-associated TCR beta chains were found to appear HLA-restricted, with HLA associations seemingly driven largely by CMV exposure. An association between a missense DCLRE1C variant and V-gene and J-gene trimming of TCR beta chains was found in a later genetic analysis and replicated in an independent cohort. According to the authors, the approach could potentially be generalized to other disease states and immunological phenotypes. The sequencing pipeline was judged likely to have produced a cluster of highly shared sequence variants as a technical artifact.

In total, more than 500 healthy bone marrow donors made up the cohort. At the time of sampling, every cohort member was nominally healthy, though immune exposures that went unrecorded were likely present. The donor was CMV seronegative and was included in the group of about 350 seronegative cohort members. A peripheral blood sample was collected from each donor, and TCR beta sequencing was performed on peripheral blood mononuclear cells. Genomic DNA extraction from the blood cell samples was performed with the Qiagen DNeasy Blood Extraction Kit. The rearranged chain carries TRBV18 and TRBJ2-3, with a tentative D gene TRBD1 over 5 matching bases. Sequencing input: PBMCs. The origin of this receptor is a middle-aged woman in good health and CMV-seronegative. DNA sequence: TGTGCCAGCTCACCCGGGCAGGGATGGGATACGCAGTATTTT. This yields the protein CASSPGQGWDTQYF.